This T cell receptor (beta chain) was obtained from a study of spatial heterogeneity in lung cancer. General study findings and limits: The number of expanded tumor alpha and beta chains correlated with mutation number. Estimation of coverage gave values of 6.5% to 7.5% for alpha and approximately 13% for beta chains in tumor T cells.

This sample's time point: sample taken at primary tumor resection. Sequencing was performed on whole RNA extracted from tumor and nontumor lung tissue, or from frozen PBMC, and the material was left unsorted. Trimming removed 5 bases from V and 2 bases from J, with 7 bases in between. CDR3 length: 13 amino acids. CDR1 and CDR2 from the germline V gene are PRHDT and FYEKMQ (reference sequence). TCRdb processed the 5' RACE reads anew with MiXCR; each CDR3 protein has one entry. Of 9,800 or so distinct CDR3 sequences listed, less than 7.5% were seen once; the top ten hold about 9.4%. By share of the sample, this clonotype is large (0.1 to 1%). The target antigen is unknown. With the library built for alpha chains, this beta chain is off target and its frequency is not meaningful.

The chain has TRBV13 and TRBJ1-3, with D uncertain. This specimen was lung tumor tissue, taken at surgery. The TCR comes from a male donor with early-stage non-small cell lung cancer. The CDR3 DNA sequence: TGTGCCAGCAGCCAAGGACCTGGAAACACCATATATTTT. This encodes CASSQGPGNTIYF.